The 13 T cell receptor beta chains below all came from one sample that was sequenced in a study of blood T cell repertoires in COVID-19. This table comes from immunoSEQ multiplex PCR, and its TCRdb copy is limited to in-frame clones, with some not included. The repertoire holds 180,000 or so clones, with 65% to 85% as singletons. Sequenced material: PBMCs or T cells enriched from blood (not recorded which). These receptors all stem from a woman aged 55-69 years who had recovered from COVID-19.

This chain uses TRBV5-1 with TRBJ2-3; 7 bases line up with TRBD1. Trimming removed 4 bases from V and 0 bases from J; junction bases left unmatched: 2. Germline-derived CDR1 and CDR2 are SGHRS and YFSETQ. This CDR3 spans 14 amino acids. The CDR3 spells CASSQGVSTDTQYF. CDR3 sequence (DNA): TGCGCCAGCAGCCAGGGGGTGAGCACAGATACGCAGTATTTT.

V is TRBV28 and J is TRBJ1-1; 9 bases line up with TRBD1. V trimming: 7 bases; J trimming: 2 bases; junction bases outside the gene matches: 8. CDR1 is MDHEN and CDR2 is SYDVKM in the germline V gene. The CDR3 has 15 amino acids. The CDR3 reads CASTVPGQGNTEAFF. CDR3 bases: TGTGCCAGCACCGTACCGGGACAGGGTAACACTGAAGCTTTCTTT.

This chain connects TRBV5-4 to TRBJ1-6, with 10 positions matching TRBD1. V lost 4 bases, J lost 7 bases, and 5 bases stayed unmatched. Germline V gene sequence: CDR1 SGHNT, CDR2 YYREEE (reference sequence). The CDR3 is 15 amino acids. Written as DNA, the CDR3 is TGTGCCAGCAGCGACCGGACAGGGGGGAATTCACCCCTCCACTTT. Translated, it gives CASSDRTGGNSPLHF.

This rearrangement joins TRBV5-1 to TRBJ2-7; 9 bases are shared with TRBD1. The CDR3 spans 16 residues. V gave up 1 base and J gave up 4 bases; unmatched junction bases: 9. The germline V gene has CDR1 SGHRS and CDR2 YFSETQ. The CDR3 region has the DNA TGCGCCAGCAGCTTGAACGGGGGACAGGGAGCTTACGAGCAGTACTTC. Translating gives CASSLNGGQGAYEQYF.

The rearrangement links TRBV7-6 to TRBJ2-2, with D unclear. The ends were cut back, 6 bases at V and 4 bases at J, with 12 bases in the middle. The CDR3 runs to 14 residues. CDR1 is SGHVS and CDR2 is FNYEAQ in the germline V gene. In nucleotides, the CDR3 is TGTGCCAGCAGATATAGCTCGGGCACCGGGGAGCTGTTTTTT. The encoded protein is CASRYSSGTGELFF.

The CDR3 spells CASSLGQFYEQYF. CDR3 nucleotide sequence: TGCGCCAGCAGCTTGGGGCAGTTCTACGAGCAGTACTTC. The V and J genes are TRBV5-1 and TRBJ2-7; no firm D call. Trimming removed 0 bases from V and 3 bases from J, with 7 bases in between. The CDR3 is 13 amino acids. Germline V lookup: CDR1 SGHRS, CDR2 YFSETQ.

The chain uses TRBV10-3 and TRBJ2-7; perhaps TRBD1 as D (6 bases). The germline V gene encodes CDR1 ENHRY and CDR2 SYGVKD. V dropped 2 bases and J dropped 5 bases, with 10 bases sitting between them. The CDR3 is made up of 13 amino acids. The CDR3: CAISEGQGNEQYF. For the CDR3, the DNA is TGTGCCATCAGTGAGGGGCAGGGGAACGAGCAGTACTTC.

This rearrangement joins TRBV5-1 to TRBJ1-6; 7 bases fit TRBD1. This CDR3 comprises 18 residues. V was pared by 0 bases and J by 0 bases, with 6 bases of the junction left unmatched. Germline V CDR1 and CDR2: SGHRS, YFSETQ. CDR3 nucleotides: TGCGCCAGCAGCTTGGCCGGGACAGCAAGCTCCTATAATTCACCCCTCCACTTT. Residues: CASSLAGTASSYNSPLHF.

The chain recombines TRBV30 with TRBJ2-1; TRBD2 agrees at 12 bases. The V and J ends lost 3 bases and 10 bases, in that order; junction bases with no gene match: 7. The CDR3 contains 14 residues. CDR1 and CDR2 (germline): GTSNPN, SVGIG (reference sequence). The CDR3 nucleotides read TGTGCCTGGAGACTACTAGCGGGAGGTCGCGAGCAGTTCTTC. Translating gives CAWRLLAGGREQFF.

The chain recombines TRBV27 with TRBJ2-1; 11 nucleotides line up with TRBD2. The CDR3 is 14 residues long. CDR1 and CDR2 (germline): MNHEY, SMNVEV (reference sequence). Trimming took 7 bases from V and 8 from J; bases not matched to a gene: 7. CDR3 loop: CASTSSGRIDEQFF. CDR3 DNA sequence: TGTGCCAGCACCTCTAGCGGGAGGATCGATGAGCAGTTCTTC.

The rearrangement joins TRBV6-6 to TRBJ1-2, with D hard to call. The CDR3 covers 12 residues. The germline CDR1 and CDR2 sequences are MNHNY and SVGAGI (reference sequence). The V end was cut by 6 bases, the J end by 8 bases, with 13 bases between. CDR3 DNA: TGTGCCAGCAGCCTGAAGGAGGAGGGCTACACCTTC. It is translated as CASSLKEEGYTF.

The chain combines TRBV11-3 with TRBJ2-3, with 13 positions matching TRBD2. CDR3 length equals 17 residues. The V and J ends lost 1 base and 6 bases, in that order; junction bases with no gene match: 7. Germline V gives CDR1 SGHNT, CDR2 YENEEA. The CDR3 DNA follows: TGTGCCAGCAGCTTAGGCCTACTAGCGGGGGGGGTGGATACGCAGTATTTT. It encodes CASSLGLLAGGVDTQYF.

The chain employs TRBV19 and TRBJ1-2; D uncertain. Germline V gene lookup returns CDR1 LNHDA and CDR2 SQIVND (reference sequence). The ends were cut back, 1 base at V and 6 bases at J, with 6 bases in the middle. The CDR3 is 12 residues long. The CDR3 protein is CASSIGQNGYTF. CDR3 sequence (DNA): TGTGCCAGTAGTATAGGGCAGAATGGCTACACCTTC. Full variable domain (remainder filled in from reference TRBV19 and TRBJ1-2): DGGITQSPKYLFRKEGQNVTLSCEQNLNHDAMYWYRQDPGQGLRLIYYSQIVNDFQKGDIAEGYSVSREKKESFPLTVTSAQKNPTAFYLCASSIGQNGYTFGSGTRLTVV.